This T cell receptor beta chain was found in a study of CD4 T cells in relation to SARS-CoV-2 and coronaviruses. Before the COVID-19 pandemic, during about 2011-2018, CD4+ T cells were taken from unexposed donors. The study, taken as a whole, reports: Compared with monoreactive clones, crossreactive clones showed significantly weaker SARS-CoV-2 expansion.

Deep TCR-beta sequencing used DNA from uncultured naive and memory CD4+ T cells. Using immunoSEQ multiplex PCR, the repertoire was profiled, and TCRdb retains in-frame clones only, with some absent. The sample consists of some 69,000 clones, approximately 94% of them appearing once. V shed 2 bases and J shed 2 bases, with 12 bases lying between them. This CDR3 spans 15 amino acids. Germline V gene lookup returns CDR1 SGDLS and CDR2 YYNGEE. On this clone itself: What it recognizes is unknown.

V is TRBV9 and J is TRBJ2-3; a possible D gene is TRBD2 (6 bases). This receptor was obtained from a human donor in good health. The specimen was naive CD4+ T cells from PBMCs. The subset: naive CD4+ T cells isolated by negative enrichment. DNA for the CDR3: TGTGCCAGCAGCGTTACGGGCGGGACCACAGATACGCAGTATTTT. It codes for CASSVTGGTTDTQYF.